The rows below give T cell receptor beta chains drawn from one sample of a study of long-term antiretroviral therapy in people with HIV. Sequenced by immunoSEQ multiplex PCR; TCRdb stores in-frame clones only, minus some. Found here are some 30,000 clones, 70% to 90% of them singletons; the top ten hold 10% to 15%. The sequencing here drew on unsorted PBMCs, taken 1.1 years after starting antiretroviral therapy. These receptors were collected from a man aged 18-30 years with HIV. CDR3s leave out the opening cysteine and the closing phenylalanine or tryptophan. Only part of the rows carry a size: once, few, many, or a class if the clone is expanded.

clone_size | j_call | v_call | cdr3_aa
- | TRBJ1-1 | TRBV19 | ASRGQGFTEAF
- | TRBJ1-3 | TRBV6-1 | ASGGGTGGLGNTIY
few | TRBJ2-2 | TRBV9 | ASSGGELF
once | TRBJ2-3 | TRBV7-2 | ASSLDSGGADTQY
- | TRBJ2-4 | TRBV7-9 | ASSLIGGAKNIQY
- | TRBJ2-1 | TRBV30 | AWSVHEGEQF
medium-sized | TRBJ2-4 | TRBV19 | ASSIGGLVWAKNIQY
- | TRBJ1-5 | TRBV4-1 | ASSLRLQGIPPYNQPQH
few | TRBJ1-5 | TRBV19 | ASSETVRPQH
- | TRBJ1-2 | TRBV6-1 | ASSGGTGDYGYT
- | TRBJ2-2 | TRBV21-1 | ASNEQGGPGELF
- | TRBJ2-5 | TRBV4-2 | ASSQVRQGPAGTQY
once | TRBJ2-1 | TRBV28 | ASSSRLSGSYNEQF
- | TRBJ2-7 | TRBV4-1 | ASSRDRGPSYEQY
- | TRBJ1-2 | TRBV28 | ASSFESRYGYT
- | TRBJ1-2 | TRBV2 | ASSENGAYNYGYT
- | TRBJ2-2 | TRBV29-1 | SVHLTGGHGELF
- | TRBJ2-7 | TRBV20-1 | SASTGREQY
- | TRBJ2-1 | TRBV11-3 | ASSLDAGVSYNEQF
- | TRBJ2-7 | TRBV29-1 | SVRTESSYEQY
- | TRBJ1-1 | TRBV29-1 | SVDPRGATEAF
- | TRBJ2-7 | TRBV5-1 | ASSTPGGEQY
- | TRBJ2-1 | TRBV4-1 | ASSQVRVGYDEQF
few | TRBJ2-6 | TRBV29-1 | SAQRDLNSGANVLT
- | TRBJ2-5 | TRBV5-4 | ASSLAGGVSFETQY
- | TRBJ2-5 | TRBV7-6 | ASSSLYQETQY
- | TRBJ2-1 | TRBV5-1 | ASNPSGGYNEQF
- | TRBJ2-5 | TRBV7-2 | ASSPPGSQETQY
- | TRBJ2-6 | TRBV28 | ASSSNARNSGANVLT
once | TRBJ1-2 | TRBV7-9 | ASSFKGRNYGYT
- | TRBJ2-7 | TRBV11-2 | ASSLDVSSYEQY
- | TRBJ2-7 | TRBV7-9 | ASRPSGTSGYEQY
- | TRBJ2-7 | TRBV19 | ASSPAGTGDHEQY